These 32 T cell receptor beta chains were all obtained from the same sample, sequenced in a study of Graves' ophthalmopathy and Graves' hyperthyroidism. RNA transcripts served as template for amplifying TCR beta CDR3 sequences. Investigators did first-round RT-PCR with HTBI primers, then second-round multiplex PCR. One entry per CDR3 protein results from TCRdb running MiXCR on the multiplex PCR reads. This sample carries some 1.1 million distinct CDR3 sequences, about two fifths of them seen once, and the ten largest clones take roughly 11%. Sequencing used peripheral blood or thyroid tissue (not recorded which). These receptors were collected from an adult man with Graves' hyperthyroidism.

The V call is TRBV6-5, the J call TRBJ1-6, with TRBD1 matching 7 bases. CDR3 length: 15 amino acids. Germline lookup yields CDR1 MNHEY and CDR2 SVGAGI. Germline trimming cut 5 bases from V and 6 bases from J; bases unmatched to any gene: 7. The CDR3 bases are TGTGCCAGCAGTCCAGGGGGTGTAGGTAATTCACCCCTCCACTTT. Protein sequence: CASSPGGVGNSPLHF.

Turning to this clonotype: At one end the junction does not follow the germline gene, possibly because of a read error. The CDR3 nucleotides read TGCGCCAGCATGTCAGGGGACAGCGCGGGCTACACCTTC. It encodes CASMSGDSAGYTF. The chain links TRBV7-9 to TRBJ1-2; 7 bases map to TRBD1. CDR3 length: 13 residues. Germline V gene sequence: CDR1 SEHNR, CDR2 FQNEAQ (reference sequence).

This clonotype was observed a handful of times. V usage is TRBV12-3 or TRBV12-4 and J usage is TRBJ1-3; no clear D. The CDR3 has 14 amino acids. The V gene lost 7 bases and the J gene lost 0 bases, with 10 bases spanning the gap. CDR3 loop: CASIRESSGNTIYF. The CDR3 nucleotides are TGTGCCAGCATTAGAGAGAGCTCTGGAAACACCATATATTTT.

V is TRBV19 and J is TRBJ2-2, with D perhaps matching TRBD1 or TRBD2 (7 bases each). CDR3 length equals 16 residues. V lost 6 bases and J lost 4, with 18 bases in between. Per germline, CDR1 LNHDA and CDR2 SQIVND (reference sequence). The CDR3 DNA reads as TGTGCCAGTAGCATCCTCAGGGGGGGTCGCACCGGGGAGCTGTTTTTT. It codes for CASSILRGGRTGELFF.

This clonotype turned up a few times. This chain uses TRBV20-1 with TRBJ2-5; 10 bases are shared with TRBD2. With V trimmed by 0 bases and J by 2 bases, 9 bases remained unmatched. This CDR3 has 17 amino acids. Germline V lookup: CDR1 DFQATT, CDR2 SNEGSKA (reference sequence). In nucleotides, the CDR3 is TGCAGTGCTAGAGATTTCGCGTCAGCGGGGGGGCAAGAGACCCAGTACTTC. This translates into CSARDFASAGGQETQYF.

The sample holds many counts of this clonotype. The chain combines TRBV20-1 with TRBJ1-6; D is ambiguous. The CDR3 has 16 residues. V was trimmed by 2 bases and J by 0 bases, leaving 11 bases between them. Germline loops: CDR1 DFQATT, CDR2 SNEGSKA (reference sequence). The CDR3 DNA reads TGCAGTGCTAGAACCGGGAGCCACTCCTATAATTCACCCCTCCACTTT. This gives the protein CSARTGSHSYNSPLHF.

This clonotype was detected many times. The chain carries TRBV5-1 and TRBJ1-1; D unresolved. Trimming stripped 4 bases from V and 7 bases from J, with 14 bases between. This CDR3 has 13 residues. CDR1 is SGHRS and CDR2 is YFSETQ in the germline V gene. The CDR3 DNA sequence: TGCGCCAGCAGCCACAGCAGACGACTTGAAGCTTTCTTT. It is translated as CASSHSRRLEAFF. Looking up the rest from reference TRBV5-1 and TRBJ1-1 gives the full variable domain: KAGVTQTPRYLIKTRGQQVTLSCSPISGHRSVSWYQQTPGQGLQFLFEYFSETQRNKGNFPGRFSGRQFSNSRSEMNVSTLELGDSALYLCASSHSRRLEAFFGQGTRLTVV.

The genes are TRBV15 and TRBJ2-5; D unclear. V was clipped by 2 bases and J by 5 bases, with 6 bases between them. This CDR3 spans 12 amino acids. Germline V CDR1 and CDR2: LNHNV, YYDKDF (reference sequence). This CDR3 reads CATSRLRETQYF. CDR3 DNA sequence: TGTGCCACCAGCAGATTACGGGAGACCCAGTACTTC.

With regard to this clonotype: Because it lacks the conserved phenylalanine or tryptophan at the end, this CDR3 is likely a read error. The DNA is omitted, as the CDR3 cannot be located on it reliably, and the CDR3 follows TCRdb's listing. V usage is TRBV29-1 and J usage is TRBJ1-2. The CDR3 totals 8 residues, both ends included. Germline assignment: CDR1 SQVTM and CDR2 ANQGSEA. The CDR3 reads CSVEDITY.

The chain has TRBV7-7 and TRBJ1-5; TRBD1 matches at 7 bases. The CDR3 runs 11 residues. The junction had 7 bases not matched to a gene; V was cut back by 5 bases and J by 15 bases. The germline gives CDR1 SSHAT, CDR2 FNYEAQ (reference sequence). The CDR3 sequence is CASSTGTAWHF. CDR3 bases: TGTGCCAGCAGCACCGGGACAGCCTGGCATTTT.

Regarding this clonotype: One base away lies a much larger clone, so this may be a sequencing read error. The gene calls are TRBV20-1 and TRBJ1-5; D is unresolved. There are 14 residues in the CDR3. CDR1 is DFQATT and CDR2 is SNEGSKA in the germline V gene (reference sequence). V gave up 6 bases and J gave up 2 bases, with 14 bases separating them. Here the CDR3 reads CSAEGRRGNQPQHF. In DNA form, the CDR3 reads TGCAGTGCCGAGGGCAGGAGGGGCAATCAGCCCCAGCATTTT.

This clonotype was observed at least ten times. V is TRBV14 and J is TRBJ1-2, with 7 bases matching TRBD1. V shed 4 bases, J shed 2 bases, and the junction held 7 bases outside the gene matches. The germline V gene has CDR1 SGHDN and CDR2 FVKESK. This CDR3 region has 15 residues. The CDR3 loop is CASSPLDRANYGYTF. The CDR3 bases are TGTGCCAGCAGCCCCTTAGACAGGGCCAACTATGGCTACACCTTC.

The V gene is TRBV6-5, the J gene TRBJ2-3; D not resolved. Trimming took 6 bases from V and 6 from J, leaving 10 bases between them. This CDR3 spans 12 amino acids. Germline V gene sequence: CDR1 MNHEY, CDR2 SVGAGI. The CDR3 spells CASRQTGDTQYF. The CDR3 DNA reads TGTGCCAGCAGACAGACTGGGGATACGCAGTATTTT.

The chain combines TRBV19 with TRBJ1-5, with TRBD1 identical over 9 bases. V dropped 4 bases and J dropped 5; count of bases not matched to a gene: 6. The CDR3 is made up of 15 amino acids. CDR1 is LNHDA and CDR2 is SQIVND in the germline V gene (reference sequence). This chain's CDR3 is CASSSPGTGYQPQHF. The CDR3 DNA sequence: TGTGCCAGTAGTAGCCCCGGGACAGGGTATCAGCCCCAGCATTTT. Looking up the rest from reference TRBV19 and TRBJ1-5 gives the full variable domain: DGGITQSPKYLFRKEGQNVTLSCEQNLNHDAMYWYRQDPGQGLRLIYYSQIVNDFQKGDIAEGYSVSREKKESFPLTVTSAQKNPTAFYLCASSSPGTGYQPQHFGDGTRLSIL.

V gene TRBV5-8 combines with J gene TRBJ2-7; possible D gene TRBD2, 6 bases. V was cut by 4 bases and J by 2 bases, with 16 bases left in between. This CDR3 has 15 amino acids. Looked up from germline, CDR1 is SGHTS and CDR2 is YDEGEE. The DNA of the CDR3 is TGTGCCAGCAGCAGACTAGACGGACGGGCCTACGAGCAGTACTTC. Translating gives CASSRLDGRAYEQYF.

The chain is built from TRBV20-1 and TRBJ1-1, with TRBD1 matching 9 bases. Germline CDR1 and CDR2: DFQATT and SNEGSKA (reference sequence). The CDR3 consists of 14 residues. V dropped 1 base and J dropped 9; count of bases not matched to a gene: 9. As DNA, the CDR3 is TGCAGTGCTAGAGTTCCCCCCGGACAGGGGAAAGCTTTCTTT. Its protein is CSARVPPGQGKAFF.

A few counts support this clonotype. The chain is built from TRBV29-1 and TRBJ1-1, with no clear D. Germline V gene sequence: CDR1 SQVTM, CDR2 ANQGSEA. The ends were cut back, 3 bases at V and 8 bases at J, with 10 bases in the middle. This CDR3 comprises 11 residues. The chain's CDR3 is CSVEGAGEAFF. The CDR3 nucleotides are TGCAGCGTTGAGGGCGCGGGGGAAGCTTTCTTT.

V gene TRBV12-3 or TRBV12-4 combines with J gene TRBJ1-2; D is unclear. V lost 5 bases and J lost 4, with 14 bases in between. The CDR3 sequence is 14 residues long. The CDR3, as DNA: TGTGCCAGCAGTCCCCGGCCGGTCGGCTATGGCTACACCTTC. Translated: CASSPRPVGYGYTF.

The chain recombines TRBV15 with TRBJ1-2, with TRBD1 identical over 8 bases. With V trimmed by 3 bases and J by 10 bases, 7 bases remained unmatched. The germline V gene encodes CDR1 LNHNV and CDR2 YYDKDF (reference sequence). There are 13 residues in the CDR3. The CDR3 is CATSRDKTGDYTF. The CDR3 region has the DNA TGTGCCACCAGCAGGGACAAGACAGGGGACTACACCTTC.

This sequence joins TRBV20-1 and TRBJ1-1; D gene uncertain. This CDR3 has 12 amino acids. V lost 7 bases to trimming and J lost 5 bases, with 14 bases between them. Germline V gene data show CDR1 as DFQATT and CDR2 as SNEGSKA (reference sequence). The DNA for the CDR3 is TGCAGTGAACCCCCGGGAGGAACTGAAGCTTTCTTT. It codes for CSEPPGGTEAFF.

This clonotype has at least ten counts. The chain recombines TRBV19 with TRBJ2-6; 8 nucleotides agree with TRBD1. V dropped 4 bases and J dropped 1; count of bases not matched to a gene: 3. CDR1 LNHDA and CDR2 SQIVND come from the germline V gene (reference sequence). The CDR3 is made up of 16 amino acids. The CDR3 region has the DNA TGTGCCAGTAGTAGACGGACAGGGTCTGGGGCCAACGTCCTGACTTTC. Its translation: CASSRRTGSGANVLTF.

The V gene is TRBV29-1, the J gene TRBJ1-2; D possibly corresponds to TRBD1 (6 bases). Trimming left V 7 bases short and J 4 bases short, with 22 bases between. CDR3 length equals 15 residues. Germline CDR1 reads SQVTM; CDR2 reads ANQGSEA. CDR3 protein: CSEGCHPGQIYGYTF. The CDR3 DNA reads as TGCAGCGAAGGATGTCACCCGGGACAAATCTATGGCTACACCTTC. The full variable domain, its missing parts supplied by reference TRBV29-1 and TRBJ1-2, is SAVISQKPSRDICQRGTSLTIQCQVDSQVTMMFWYRQQPGQSLTLIATANQGSEATYESGFVIDKFPISRPNLTFSTLTVSNMSPEDSSIYLCSEGCHPGQIYGYTFGSGTRLTVV.

The sample holds many counts of this clonotype. The V call is TRBV29-1, the J call TRBJ1-1; 8 bases match TRBD1. Germline CDR1 SQVTM, CDR2 ANQGSEA. Germline trimming cut 7 bases from V and 4 bases from J; bases unmatched to any gene: 20. The CDR3 runs to 17 residues. The CDR3 spells CSALGAGGAENPTEAFF. In DNA, the CDR3 is TGCAGCGCCTTGGGGGCAGGGGGCGCAGAAAACCCCACTGAAGCTTTCTTT.

This clonotype showed up many times. This chain links TRBV5-6 with TRBJ1-1; D possibly corresponds to TRBD1 (5 bases). The V gene lost 1 base and the J gene lost 5 bases, with 18 bases spanning the gap. Germline CDR1 is SGHDT and CDR2 is YYEEEE. The CDR3 consists of 16 residues. CDR3 coding DNA: TGTGCCAGCAGCTTGTTTGACAGTCAGCTCAGGACTGAAGCTTTCTTT. This gives the protein CASSLFDSQLRTEAFF. Full variable domain (missing parts from reference TRBV5-6 and TRBJ1-1): DAGVTQSPTHLIKTRGQQVTLRCSPKSGHDTVSWYQQALGQGPQFIFQYYEEEERQRGNFPDRFSGHQFPNYSSELNVNALLLGDSALYLCASSLFDSQLRTEAFFGQGTRLTVV.

Remarks on this clonotype: This may be a read error: a much more frequent sequence differs by one nucleotide. The rearrangement uses TRBV10-1 and TRBJ2-5; D is ambiguous. This CDR3 region has 14 residues. Germline-derived CDR1 and CDR2 are WNHNN and SYGVQD (reference sequence). CDR3 residues: CASSESFRQEAQYF. The DNA for the CDR3 is TGCGCCAGCAGTGAGTCGTTCAGGCAAGAGGCCCAGTACTTC.

The J gene is TRBJ2-7, the V gene TRBV7-2, with a possible D match to TRBD2 (5 bases). The DNA matches TRBJ2-1 better at its end, which makes the J call doubtful. Germline-derived CDR1 and CDR2 are SGHTA and FQGNSA. This CDR3 has 16 residues. DNA of the CDR3: TGTGCCAGCAGCTCCTTTTCTCTGGCCGCGGGCAATGAGCAGTTCTTC. Protein: CASSSFSLAAGNEQFF.

This clonotype has a handful of counts. The chain couples TRBV20-1 to TRBJ1-2; D uncertain. CDR3 length: 13 amino acids. Per the germline V gene, CDR1 is DFQATT and CDR2 is SNEGSKA (reference sequence). V lost 0 bases and J 7 bases, leaving 12 bases between the germline ends. In DNA form, the CDR3 reads TGCAGTGCTAGAGATGCCGAAAAGCGTGGCTACACCTTC. It translates to CSARDAEKRGYTF.

This chain connects TRBV6-1 to TRBJ1-1; D gene ambiguous. CDR3 length equals 14 residues. V lost 4 bases, J lost 6 bases, and 15 bases lay in between. Germline-derived CDR1 and CDR2 are MNHNS and SASEGT. CDR3 protein: CASSVKTYAAEAFF. CDR3 DNA sequence: TGTGCCAGCAGTGTAAAAACGTATGCTGCTGAAGCTTTCTTT.

The rearrangement joins TRBV5-4 to TRBJ2-5, with TRBD1 identical over 7 bases. The CDR3 consists of 16 residues. After removal of 4 bases from V and 5 bases from J, the junction contained 14 bases not matched to a gene. Germline-derived CDR1 and CDR2 are SGHNT and YYREEE (reference sequence). CDR3: CASSPRQGSSRETQYF. In nucleotides, the CDR3 is TGTGCCAGCAGCCCTCGACAGGGTTCGTCGCGGGAGACCCAGTACTTC.

This clonotype appeared a few times. CDR3 in amino acids: CASSSRWRDPEAFF. DNA of the CDR3: TGTGCCAGTAGTAGCCGGTGGAGGGACCCTGAAGCTTTCTTT. The rearrangement joins TRBV19 to TRBJ1-1; D may be TRBD1 (5 bases). Trimming took off 4 bases at V and 6 bases at J, with 15 bases between the two ends. Per the germline V gene, CDR1 is LNHDA and CDR2 is SQIVND (reference sequence). The CDR3 has 14 residues. Supplemented by reference TRBV19 and TRBJ1-1, the full variable domain reads DGGITQSPKYLFRKEGQNVTLSCEQNLNHDAMYWYRQDPGQGLRLIYYSQIVNDFQKGDIAEGYSVSREKKESFPLTVTSAQKNPTAFYLCASSSRWRDPEAFFGQGTRLTVV.

V usage is TRBV29-1 and J usage is TRBJ1-4, with 9 bases identical to TRBD1. The germline V gene encodes CDR1 SQVTM and CDR2 ANQGSEA. The CDR3 covers 13 residues. The ends lost 6 bases at V and 7 bases at J; junction bases unmatched: 6. The CDR3 reads CSVLQGAGEKLFF. The CDR3 DNA follows: TGCAGCGTCCTACAGGGGGCCGGTGAAAAACTGTTTTTT. Full variable domain (missing parts from reference TRBV29-1 and TRBJ1-4): SAVISQKPSRDICQRGTSLTIQCQVDSQVTMMFWYRQQPGQSLTLIATANQGSEATYESGFVIDKFPISRPNLTFSTLTVSNMSPEDSSIYLCSVLQGAGEKLFFGSGTQLSVL.

This clonotype was counted many times. The chain uses TRBV29-1 and TRBJ1-2; a weak D match, TRBD1 (5 bases). The germline gives CDR1 SQVTM, CDR2 ANQGSEA. The CDR3 is made up of 11 amino acids. The ends were cut back, 7 bases at V and 8 bases at J, with 14 bases in the middle. CDR3 loop: CSALAGRGYTF. DNA of the CDR3: TGCAGCGCCCTAGCGGGGCGAGGCTACACCTTC.